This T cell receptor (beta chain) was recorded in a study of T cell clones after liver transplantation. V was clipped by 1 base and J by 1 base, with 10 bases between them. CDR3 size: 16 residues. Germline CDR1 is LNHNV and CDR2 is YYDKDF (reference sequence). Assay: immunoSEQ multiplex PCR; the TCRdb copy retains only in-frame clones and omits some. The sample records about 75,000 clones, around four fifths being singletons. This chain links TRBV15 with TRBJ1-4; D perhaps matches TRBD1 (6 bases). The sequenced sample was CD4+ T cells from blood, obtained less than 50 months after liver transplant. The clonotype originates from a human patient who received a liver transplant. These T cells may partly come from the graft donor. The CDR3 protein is CATSRGEGGTNEKLFF. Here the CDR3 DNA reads TGTGCCACCAGCAGAGGAGAGGGGGGAACTAATGAAAAACTGTTTTTT.